The 22 T cell receptor beta chains presented below share a single source sample, sequenced in a study of shared clonotypes between healthy human individuals (TCRdb year 2020). CD8 naive samples were CD45RO-negative cells positively selected for CCR7, giving a CD45RA+CCR7+ population that excluded TemRA cells. The library was made by the immunoSEQ multiplex PCR assay. The clones in this table, taken by TCRdb from immuneACCESS, are in-frame only. Not every clone is retained; where verified, under half of the shortfall comes from an unresolved V gene, and the cause of the rest is unknown. This sample holds 550,000 to 600,000 clones; 98% were observed only once. The biggest ten clones account for 0.3% of the sample. The sample comprised naive CD8+ T cells sorted from blood. Reading the label with the study, this specimen's cell subset or site is: CD45RA+CCR7+. Source of these receptors: a man aged 25-45 years in good health.

V usage is TRBV29-1 and J usage is TRBJ2-7; maybe TRBD1 (5 bases). Per the germline V gene, CDR1 is SQVTM and CDR2 is ANQGSEA. This CDR3 region has 13 residues. V was cut by 3 bases and J by 2 bases, with 11 bases left in between. CDR3 sequence (DNA): TGCAGCGTTGAGCAAGACAGCCCCTACGAGCAGTACTTC. Its protein is CSVEQDSPYEQYF.

The J gene is TRBJ2-1, the V gene TRBV7-9; 10 bases map to TRBD2. The CDR3 loop spans 16 amino acids. CDR1 and CDR2 from the germline V gene are SEHNR and FQNEAQ (reference sequence). V trimming: 5 bases; J trimming: 4 bases; junction bases outside the gene matches: 8. CDR3 nucleotides: TGTGCCAGCAGCCAGGATTGGACTAGCGGTTACAATGAGCAGTTCTTC. Translation gives CASSQDWTSGYNEQFF.

CDR3 coding DNA: TGTGCCAGCAGCTTAGCAGATACGCAGTATTTT. Its protein product is CASSLADTQYF. The chain links TRBV7-2 to TRBJ2-3; D unresolved. The germline gives CDR1 SGHTA, CDR2 FQGNSA. V was clipped by 0 bases and J by 5 bases, with 0 bases between them. The CDR3 consists of 11 residues.

The V call is TRBV7-9, the J call TRBJ1-1; D uncertain. The CDR3 contains 13 residues. CDR1 is SEHNR and CDR2 is FQNEAQ in the germline V gene (reference sequence). Trimming stripped 5 bases from V and 1 base from J, with 8 bases between. The CDR3 is CASSHRQNTEAFF. The CDR3 nucleotides are TGTGCCAGCAGCCACCGACAGAACACTGAAGCTTTCTTT.

The chain combines TRBV4-3 with TRBJ2-1; 8 positions match TRBD2. Losses at the gene ends were 1 base for V and 7 bases for J; bases not matched to a gene: 6. Germline V gives CDR1 LGHNA, CDR2 YSLEER. This CDR3 has 15 residues. CDR3 nucleotides: TGCGCCAGCAGCCAAGGGGTGACTAGCGCAAATGAGCAGTTCTTC. Amino acid sequence: CASSQGVTSANEQFF.

The genes are TRBV7-9 and TRBJ2-5; TRBD1 or TRBD2 may be the D gene (5 bases each). CDR1 and CDR2 (germline): SEHNR, FQNEAQ (reference sequence). The CDR3 consists of 17 residues. The ends were cut back, 5 bases at V and 4 bases at J, with 23 bases in the middle. CDR3 protein: CASSAIEDGGRGETQYF. The CDR3 region has the DNA TGTGCCAGCAGCGCGATAGAGGACGGAGGAAGGGGAGAGACCCAGTACTTC.

This clone occurred once. This chain links TRBV5-1 with TRBJ1-1; D remains ambiguous. The V gene's germline CDR1 is SGHRS and CDR2 YFSETQ. The length of the CDR3 is 15 residues. Trimming removed 1 base from V and 0 bases from J, with 10 bases in between. The CDR3 sequence: CASSLQVGMNTEAFF. The CDR3 DNA reads as TGCGCCAGCAGCTTGCAAGTAGGGATGAACACTGAAGCTTTCTTT.

The rearrangement uses TRBV7-2 and TRBJ2-2, with 8 bases lining up with TRBD2. The CDR3 is made up of 12 amino acids. The ends lost 11 bases at V and 5 bases at J; junction bases unmatched: 4. Per the germline V gene, CDR1 is SGHTA and CDR2 is FQGNSA. The CDR3 here is CAFSGVTGELFF. The DNA for the CDR3 is TGTGCCTTTAGCGGGGTAACCGGGGAGCTGTTTTTT.

This chain links TRBV28 with TRBJ2-1; a weak D match, TRBD1 (6 bases). Germline V gene data show CDR1 as MDHEN and CDR2 as SYDVKM. CDR3 length equals 15 residues. The germline V and J ends were trimmed by 2 bases and 3 bases, with 11 bases remaining between them. CDR3 sequence: CASSLEGRGYNEQFF. The CDR3 DNA follows: TGTGCCAGCAGTTTAGAAGGCAGGGGCTACAATGAGCAGTTCTTC.

V is TRBV5-1 and J is TRBJ2-5; D is perhaps TRBD1 (6 bases). The V end was cut by 8 bases, the J end by 1 base, with 9 bases between. Germline V gene lookup returns CDR1 SGHRS and CDR2 YFSETQ. This CDR3 comprises 12 residues. The CDR3 DNA reads TGCGCCAGTCAGGGGTCCCAAGAGACCCAGTACTTC. Residues: CASQGSQETQYF.

The CDR3 sequence is CASTYFFGDYGYTF. DNA for the CDR3: TGTGCCAGTACCTATTTCTTCGGGGACTATGGCTACACCTTC. The V call is TRBV19, the J call TRBJ1-2; D remains ambiguous. The CDR3 has 14 residues. The germline CDR1 and CDR2 sequences are LNHDA and SQIVND (reference sequence). Trimming pared 7 bases from V and 3 bases from J, leaving 15 bases between.

The chain is built from TRBV5-1 and TRBJ2-7; weak D call: TRBD2 (5 bases). This CDR3 has 14 residues. V dropped 1 base and J dropped 2 bases, with 10 bases sitting between them. Germline V lookup: CDR1 SGHRS, CDR2 YFSETQ. The chain's CDR3 is CASSLYGGAYEQYF. CDR3 sequence (DNA): TGCGCCAGCAGCTTGTACGGAGGTGCCTACGAGCAGTACTTC. Based on the CDR3 plus reference TRBV5-1 and TRBJ2-7, the full variable domain is KAGVTQTPRYLIKTRGQQVTLSCSPISGHRSVSWYQQTPGQGLQFLFEYFSETQRNKGNFPGRFSGRQFSNSRSEMNVSTLELGDSALYLCASSLYGGAYEQYFGPGTRLTVT.

The rearrangement uses TRBV11-2 and TRBJ2-7; 7 bases fit TRBD1. There are 14 residues in the CDR3. V shed 3 bases, J shed 3 bases, and the junction held 5 bases outside the gene matches. In germline, CDR1 is SGHAT, CDR2 FQNNGV. The CDR3 spells CASSFFTGDYEQYF. The CDR3 DNA is TGTGCCAGCAGCTTTTTCACAGGGGACTACGAGCAGTACTTC.

V is TRBV7-6 and J is TRBJ2-2; unclear D gene. V lost 5 bases and J lost 2, with 9 bases in between. Germline V gene sequence: CDR1 SGHVS, CDR2 FNYEAQ. This CDR3 has 14 amino acids. The CDR3 loop reads CASSEEANTGELFF. The CDR3 DNA is TGTGCCAGCAGCGAAGAGGCTAACACCGGGGAGCTGTTTTTT.

Here the CDR3 DNA reads TGTGCCAGCAGCTTTACAGGTTCTAACACCGGGGAGCTGTTTTTT. Its protein is CASSFTGSNTGELFF. The chain uses TRBV7-6 and TRBJ2-2; tentatively, D is TRBD1 (5 bases). Trimming stripped 3 bases from V and 2 bases from J, with 10 bases between. The CDR3 sequence is 15 residues long. The germline CDR1 and CDR2 sequences are SGHVS and FNYEAQ.

The rearrangement uses TRBV6-5 and TRBJ2-7; TRBD2 is a possible D gene (6 bases). The CDR3 runs 14 residues. Deletions cut 4 bases from V and 7 bases from J, with 17 bases between. Germline lookup yields CDR1 MNHEY and CDR2 SVGAGI. CDR3 loop: CASSSSAGGREQYF. CDR3 sequence (DNA): TGTGCCAGCAGTTCATCTGCCGGGGGTAGGGAGCAGTACTTC.

V and J are TRBV11-2 and TRBJ2-7, with TRBD1 matching over 8 bases. This CDR3 comprises 13 residues. V lost 5 bases and J lost 5; bases outside the gene matches: 5. Germline V CDR1 and CDR2: SGHAT, FQNNGV. The CDR3 is CASSPSTGDEQYF. The CDR3 region has the DNA TGTGCCAGCAGCCCATCGACAGGGGACGAGCAGTACTTC.

V usage is TRBV5-1 and J usage is TRBJ2-5, with 10 bases that match TRBD1. J was trimmed by 5 bases and V by 0 bases; bases with no gene match: 4. The CDR3 is 15 amino acids. Germline CDR1 SGHRS, CDR2 YFSETQ. The DNA for the CDR3 is TGCGCCAGCAGCTTGGTAGACAGGGGGCAGGAGACCCAGTACTTC. Residues: CASSLVDRGQETQYF.

The chain carries TRBV7-9 and TRBJ2-3, with a weak D call TRBD2 (5 bases). CDR3 length: 17 residues. The ends were cut back, 6 bases at V and 2 bases at J, with 21 bases in the middle. Per germline, CDR1 SEHNR and CDR2 FQNEAQ (reference sequence). The CDR3: CASRSHPGIGDTDTQYF. The CDR3 bases are TGTGCCAGCAGGAGTCACCCGGGGATAGGAGACACAGATACGCAGTATTTT. Looking up the rest from reference TRBV7-9 and TRBJ2-3 gives the full variable domain: DTGVSQNPRHKITKRGQNVTFRCDPISEHNRLYWYRQTLGQGPEFLTYFQNEAQLEKSRLLSDRFSAERPKGSFSTLEIQRTEQGDSAMYLCASRSHPGIGDTDTQYFGPGTRLTVL.

This sequence joins TRBV2 and TRBJ1-1; TRBD1 is a possible D gene (5 bases). Germline-derived CDR1 and CDR2 are SNHLY and FYNNEI. V lost 1 base and J lost 5, with 20 bases in between. There are 17 residues in the CDR3. The CDR3 reads CASSEEGGAGSGTEAFF. CDR3 in DNA: TGTGCCAGCAGTGAAGAGGGAGGGGCAGGGAGCGGGACTGAAGCTTTCTTT.

V gene TRBV29-1 combines with J gene TRBJ2-5; 9 bases line up with TRBD1. The CDR3 extends over 15 amino acids. J lost 2 bases, V lost 4 bases, and 8 bases had no gene match. The V gene's germline CDR1 is SQVTM and CDR2 ANQGSEA. In DNA, the CDR3 is TGCAGCGTTGGGACCCGGGACAGGGTTCAAGAGACCCAGTACTTC. This sequence encodes CSVGTRDRVQETQYF.

This sequence joins TRBV5-1 and TRBJ2-2; D unclear. CDR1 is SGHRS and CDR2 is YFSETQ in the germline V gene. Trimming stripped 4 bases from V and 0 bases from J, with 7 bases between. The CDR3 totals 14 residues. In nucleotides, the CDR3 is TGCGCCAGCAGCCCAACAACGAACACCGGGGAGCTGTTTTTT. It codes for CASSPTTNTGELFF.